The clone carrying this T cell receptor (beta chain) was counted only a few times. Antigen specificity is unknown. Researchers attached unique molecular identifiers to individual cDNA molecules. TCRdb used MiXCR to reprocess the 5' RACE reads, holding one entry per CDR3 protein. The sample carries 100,000 to 120,000 distinct CDR3 sequences, approximately 12% recorded once. This entry comes from a study of early T cells in non-severe SARS-CoV-2 infection. Study in general: Sequencing used unsorted whole-blood bulk RNA, so chains lack pairing.

The study, taken as a whole, reports: VDJdb matching favored anti-spike CD8 responses, missing private and CD4 specificities.

The TCR sequence derives from an adult who was a healthcare worker with PCR-confirmed SARS-CoV-2 infection or an uninfected control (not recorded which). The source material was whole blood, sampled at baseline.

Here the CDR3 reads CASSPGTAFSGYNEQFF. CDR3 nucleotides: TGTGCCAGCTCACCTGGGACAGCCTTTTCGGGGTACAATGAGCAGTTCTTC. V usage is TRBV18 and J usage is TRBJ2-1; TRBD1 matches at 7 bases. CDR1 is KGHSH, CDR2 LQKENI, per germline. J was trimmed by 4 bases and V by 3 bases; bases with no gene match: 12. The CDR3 loop spans 17 amino acids.